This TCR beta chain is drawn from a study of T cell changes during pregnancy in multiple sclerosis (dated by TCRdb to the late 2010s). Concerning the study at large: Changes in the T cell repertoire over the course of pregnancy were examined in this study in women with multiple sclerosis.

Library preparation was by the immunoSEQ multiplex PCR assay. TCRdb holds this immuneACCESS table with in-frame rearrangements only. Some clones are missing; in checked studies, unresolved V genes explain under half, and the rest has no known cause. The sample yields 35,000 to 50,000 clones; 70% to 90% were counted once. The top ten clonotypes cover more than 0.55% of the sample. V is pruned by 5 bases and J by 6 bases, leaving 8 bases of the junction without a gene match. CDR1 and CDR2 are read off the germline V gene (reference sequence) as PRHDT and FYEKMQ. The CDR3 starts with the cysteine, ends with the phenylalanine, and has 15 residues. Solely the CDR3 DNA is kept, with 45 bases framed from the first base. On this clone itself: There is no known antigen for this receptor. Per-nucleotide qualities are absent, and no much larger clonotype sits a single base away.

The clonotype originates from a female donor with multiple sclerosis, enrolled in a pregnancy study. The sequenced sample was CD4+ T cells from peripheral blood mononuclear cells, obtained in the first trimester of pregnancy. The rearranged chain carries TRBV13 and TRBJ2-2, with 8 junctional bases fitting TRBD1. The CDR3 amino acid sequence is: CASSQRARGPGELFF. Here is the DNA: TGTGCCAGCAGCCAACGGGCCAGGGGGCCCGGGGAGCTGTTTTTT.